This T cell receptor (beta chain) is drawn from a study of CD8+ T cells in alopecia areata. Study background: Treated patients were dosed with oral tofacitinib, taking 5 to 10 mg twice daily.

As concerns this clone: Its antigen is still unknown.

Regarding the study as a whole: Tofacitinib significantly brought down scalp clonality and expanded CD8+ clones among top 100. TCRs were shared less clearly across patients than in mice, possibly for HLA-related reasons.

This sample's treatment: oral pan-JAK inhibitor, 5-10 mg twice daily. Peripheral blood and lesional scalp punch biopsies were taken from alopecia areata patients. The authors extracted RNA and reverse transcribed it into cDNA as the sequencing template. Sequenced by immunoSEQ multiplex PCR; TCRdb stores in-frame clones only, minus some. The top ten hold about 0.65% of the sample, which has approximately 170,000 clones, approximately 56% seen once. The sequenced sample was CD4+ T cells sorted from blood, obtained at week 4, from a patient treated with tofacitinib. The TCR originated in a human donor with alopecia areata.

CDR3 sequence: CATALGGSSYEQYF. The CDR3, as DNA: TGTGCCACCGCCTTGGGCGGGAGCTCCTACGAGCAGTACTTC. J is TRBJ2-7 and V is TRBV15, with 7 bases lining up with TRBD2. The CDR3 has 14 residues. V was pared by 8 bases and J by 0 bases, with 7 bases of the junction left unmatched. CDR1 LNHNV and CDR2 YYDKDF come from the germline V gene (reference sequence).